This entry is about one T cell receptor (beta chain). Germline CDR1 SGHAT, CDR2 FQNNGV. V shed 8 bases, J shed 6 bases, and the junction held 7 bases outside the gene matches. The CDR3 loop spans 15 amino acids. This entry belongs to a study of blood T cell repertoires in COVID-19. About the study: Sample material is recorded as cDNA or gDNA derived from T cells, B-cell-depleted T cells, or PBMCs.

TCRdb keeps only in-frame clones here, not all; method: immunoSEQ multiplex PCR. The sample contains about 190,000 clones, approximately 78% of which appear only once. The origin of this receptor is a woman of 80 years or more with active or convalescent COVID-19. The sample taken for sequencing was peripheral blood. This chain connects TRBV11-2 to TRBJ1-4; 12 positions agree with TRBD1. CDR3 loop: CASGGQGAVDEKLFF. CDR3 coding DNA: TGTGCCAGCGGGGGACAGGGGGCGGTGGATGAAAAACTGTTTTTT. Combining the CDR3 with reference TRBV11-2 and TRBJ1-4 gives the whole variable domain EAGVAQSPRYKIIEKRQSVAFWCNPISGHATLYWYQQILGQGPKLLIQFQNNGVVDDSQLPKDRFSAERLKGVDSTLKIQPAKLEDSAVYLCASGGQGAVDEKLFFGSGTQLSVL.